This T cell receptor (beta chain) originates from a study of identical twins. Regarding the study as a whole: High-abundance cord blood beta clonotypes had fewer insertions; memory repertoires showed none. The conclusions drew on cross-sectional statistical analysis instead of tracking the same donors.

This clonotype was seen a handful of times. Its antigen is undetermined. A universal primer site came from template switching; cDNA carried unique molecular identifiers. TCRdb re-called the 5' RACE reads through MiXCR, storing one row per CDR3 protein. The repertoire holds roughly 570,000 distinct CDR3 sequences, with more than 9% as singletons. Germline loops: CDR1 MNHEY, CDR2 SVGEGT. Trimming removed 6 bases from V and 4 bases from J; junction bases left unmatched: 5. This CDR3 is built from 13 residues. Another study also made use of these data, one on yellow fever vaccine responses in identical twins. That work adds: As reported, the vaccine T cell response of twins seemed partly convergent and partly personalized.

Sequenced sample: PBMCs. The chain employs TRBV6-2 or TRBV6-3 and TRBJ2-5, with 7 nucleotides matching TRBD1. The receptor was isolated from a young woman in good health. The CDR3 DNA is TGTGCCAGCAGCGATCGGACAGGAGAGACCCAGTACTTC. The encoded protein is CASSDRTGETQYF.